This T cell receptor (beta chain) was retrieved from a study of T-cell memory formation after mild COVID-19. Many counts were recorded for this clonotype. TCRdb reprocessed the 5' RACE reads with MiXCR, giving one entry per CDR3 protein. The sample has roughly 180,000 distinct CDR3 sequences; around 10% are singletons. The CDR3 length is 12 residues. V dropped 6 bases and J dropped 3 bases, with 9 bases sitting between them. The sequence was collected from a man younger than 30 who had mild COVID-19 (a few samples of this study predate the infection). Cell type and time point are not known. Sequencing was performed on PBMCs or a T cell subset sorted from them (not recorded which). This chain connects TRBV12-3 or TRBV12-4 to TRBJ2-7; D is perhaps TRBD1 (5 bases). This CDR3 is CASSLTGYEQYF. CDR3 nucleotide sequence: TGTGCCAGCAGCCTCACAGGCTACGAGCAGTACTTC.